Reported below is one T cell receptor (beta chain). The data were obtained in a study of blood T cell repertoires in COVID-19. Study details: T cells, B-cell-depleted T cells, or PBMCs supplied cDNA or gDNA.

Trimming left V 1 base short and J 4 bases short, with 10 bases between. From germline, CDR1 is SGHTA and CDR2 FQGNSA. The CDR3 runs to 14 residues. The cohort comprised adults aged roughly 18 to 90 years residing in about 25 US areas. The study assigned cohorts using participant-reported clinical history. Under the authors' procedure: The assay estimated nucleated cells by amplifying reference gene primers. Method: immunoSEQ multiplex PCR; TCRdb's copy keeps in-frame clones and lacks some. The V and J calls and clone size are taken from that table; D and trimming were inferred from the DNA. The sample records some 400,000 clones, roughly 90% being singletons.

The chain uses TRBV7-2 and TRBJ1-1, with unresolved D. Material for sequencing was PBMCs or T cells enriched from blood (not recorded which). The clonotype originates from a woman aged 25 to 45 who had recovered from COVID-19. The CDR3 region is CASSLGRTSTEAFF. For the CDR3, the DNA is TGTGCCAGCAGCTTAGGACGGACTAGCACTGAAGCTTTCTTT.